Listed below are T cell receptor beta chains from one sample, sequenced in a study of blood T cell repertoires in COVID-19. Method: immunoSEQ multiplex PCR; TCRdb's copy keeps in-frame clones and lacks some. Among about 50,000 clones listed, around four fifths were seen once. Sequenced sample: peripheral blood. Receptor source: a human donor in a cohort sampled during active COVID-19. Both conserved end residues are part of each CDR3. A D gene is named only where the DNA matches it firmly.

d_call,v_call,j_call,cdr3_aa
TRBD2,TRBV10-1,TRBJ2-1,CASSDSGGFDEQFF
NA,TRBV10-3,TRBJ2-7,CAIGGGRQEVDEQYF
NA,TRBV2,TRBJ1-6,CARTGPGGNSPLHF
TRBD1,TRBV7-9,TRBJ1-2,CASSARDRGLSYGYTF
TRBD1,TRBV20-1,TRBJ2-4,CSASGTGNIQYF
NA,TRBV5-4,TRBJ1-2,CASSSLGDTYGYTF
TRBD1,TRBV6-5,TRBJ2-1,CASSYGAGGWQFF
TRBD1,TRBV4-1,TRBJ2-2,CASSQPRGGQGITGELFF
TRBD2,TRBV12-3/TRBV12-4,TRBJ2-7,CASRQRESYEQYF
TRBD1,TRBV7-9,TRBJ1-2,CASSLAGGQGRGYGYTF
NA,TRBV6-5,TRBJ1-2,CASSLDFGNYGYTF
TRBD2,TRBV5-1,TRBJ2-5,CASSPGLGAVGGTQYF
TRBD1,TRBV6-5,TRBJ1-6,CASSTGVDNSPLHF
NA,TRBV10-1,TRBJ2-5,CASSEWDSQETQYF
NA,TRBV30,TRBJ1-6,CAWSRQDRSPLHF
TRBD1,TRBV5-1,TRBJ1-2,CASSQGASLGYGYTF
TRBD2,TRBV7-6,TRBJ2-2,CASSSGGPGELFF
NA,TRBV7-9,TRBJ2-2,CASTPLGLPPGTGELFF
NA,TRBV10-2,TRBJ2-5,CASGAAMRETQYF
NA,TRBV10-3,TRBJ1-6,CAISKQGGGGNSPLHF
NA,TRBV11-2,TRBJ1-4,CASSLQGAFNEKLFF
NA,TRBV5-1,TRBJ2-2,CASSGKNTGELFF
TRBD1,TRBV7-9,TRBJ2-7,CASTFPGQVSYEQYF
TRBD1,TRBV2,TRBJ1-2,CASNDRGSGGYTF
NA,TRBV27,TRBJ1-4,CASRDRPQGEKLFF
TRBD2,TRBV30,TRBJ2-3,CAWSGLAGGRGYF
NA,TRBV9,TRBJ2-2,CASSVGTVVGELFF
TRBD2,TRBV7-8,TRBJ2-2,CASSHLGLAGSTGELFF